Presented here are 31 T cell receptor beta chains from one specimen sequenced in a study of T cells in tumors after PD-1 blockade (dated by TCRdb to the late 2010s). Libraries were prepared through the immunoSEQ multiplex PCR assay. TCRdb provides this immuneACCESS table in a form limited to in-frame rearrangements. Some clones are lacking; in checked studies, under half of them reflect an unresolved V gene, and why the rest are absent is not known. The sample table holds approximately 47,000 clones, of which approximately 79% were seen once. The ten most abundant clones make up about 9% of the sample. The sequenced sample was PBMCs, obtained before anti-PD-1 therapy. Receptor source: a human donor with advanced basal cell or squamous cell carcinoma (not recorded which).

The CDR3 DNA sequence: TGTGCCAGCTCAGCCCGGGGCAGCATAACGAACACTGAAGCTTTCTTT. It translates to CASSARGSITNTEAFF. The V call is TRBV18, the J call TRBJ1-1, with a weak D call TRBD1 (5 bases). Between the trimmed V and J ends, which lost 5 bases and 1 base, there was a span of 17 bases. CDR3 length equals 16 residues. The V gene's germline CDR1 is KGHSH and CDR2 LQKENI.

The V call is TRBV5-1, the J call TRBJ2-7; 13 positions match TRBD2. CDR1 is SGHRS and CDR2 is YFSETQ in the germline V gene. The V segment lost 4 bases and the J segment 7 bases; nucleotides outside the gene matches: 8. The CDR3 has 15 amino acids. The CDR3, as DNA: TGCGCCAGCAGCCCCACTAGCGGGGGGGGTCGGGAGCAGTACTTC. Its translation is CASSPTSGGGREQYF.

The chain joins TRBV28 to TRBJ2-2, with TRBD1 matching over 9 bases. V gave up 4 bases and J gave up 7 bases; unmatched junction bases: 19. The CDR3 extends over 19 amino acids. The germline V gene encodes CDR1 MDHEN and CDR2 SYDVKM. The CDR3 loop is CASSSPEQGAPQSDGELFF. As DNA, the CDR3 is TGTGCCAGCAGTTCGCCAGAACAGGGGGCCCCCCAATCAGACGGGGAGCTGTTTTTT. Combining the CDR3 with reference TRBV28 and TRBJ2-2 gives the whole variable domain DVKVTQSSRYLVKRTGEKVFLECVQDMDHENMFWYRQDPGLGLRLIYFSYDVKMKEKGDIPEGYSVSREKKERFSLILESASTNQTSMYLCASSSPEQGAPQSDGELFFGEGSRLTVL.

CDR3 region: CASSGEGGSLSTDTQYF. The CDR3 nucleotides are TGTGCCAGCAGCGGAGAGGGGGGCTCGCTGAGCACAGATACGCAGTATTTT. The V and J genes are TRBV11-3 and TRBJ2-3, with D perhaps being TRBD1 or TRBD2 (6 bases each). The CDR3 runs to 17 residues. Germline V gene sequence: CDR1 SGHNT, CDR2 YENEEA. The ends were cut back, 5 bases at V and 0 bases at J, with 18 bases in the middle.

CDR3 nucleotides: TGTGCCAGCAGGAGGGACAGGGACTACAATGAGCAGTTCTTC. This codes for CASRRDRDYNEQFF. The chain couples TRBV6-5 to TRBJ2-1; 9 positions agree with TRBD1. CDR1 and CDR2 (germline): MNHEY, SVGAGI. The CDR3 runs 14 residues. Losses at the gene ends were 6 bases for V and 3 bases for J; bases not matched to a gene: 3.

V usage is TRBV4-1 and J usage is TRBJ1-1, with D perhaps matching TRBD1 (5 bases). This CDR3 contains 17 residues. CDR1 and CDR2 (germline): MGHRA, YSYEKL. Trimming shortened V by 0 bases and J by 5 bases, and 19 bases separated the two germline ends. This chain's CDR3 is CASSQDMPGRSGTEAFF. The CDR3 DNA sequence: TGCGCCAGCAGCCAAGATATGCCAGGGAGATCGGGAACTGAAGCTTTCTTT.

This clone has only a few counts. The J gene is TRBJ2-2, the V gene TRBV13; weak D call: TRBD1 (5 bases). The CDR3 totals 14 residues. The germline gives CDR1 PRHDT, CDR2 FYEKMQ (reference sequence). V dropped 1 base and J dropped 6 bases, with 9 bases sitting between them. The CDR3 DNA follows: TGTGCCAGCAGCTTAGTCAGGGCGGCCGGGGAGCTGTTTTTT. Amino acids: CASSLVRAAGELFF.

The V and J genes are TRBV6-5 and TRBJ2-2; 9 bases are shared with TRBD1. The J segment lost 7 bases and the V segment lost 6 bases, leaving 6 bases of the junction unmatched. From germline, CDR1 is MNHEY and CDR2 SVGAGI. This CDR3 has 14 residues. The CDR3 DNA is TGTGCCAGCAGCGTTACAGGGGGCGTCGGGGAGCTGTTTTTT. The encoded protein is CASSVTGGVGELFF.

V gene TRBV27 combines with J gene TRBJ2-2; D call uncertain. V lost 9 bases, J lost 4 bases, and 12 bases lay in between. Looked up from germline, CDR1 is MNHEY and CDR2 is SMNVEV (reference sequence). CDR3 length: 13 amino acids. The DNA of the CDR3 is TGTGCCAGTCGAGCTATCCTCACCGGGGAGCTGTTTTTT. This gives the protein CASRAILTGELFF.

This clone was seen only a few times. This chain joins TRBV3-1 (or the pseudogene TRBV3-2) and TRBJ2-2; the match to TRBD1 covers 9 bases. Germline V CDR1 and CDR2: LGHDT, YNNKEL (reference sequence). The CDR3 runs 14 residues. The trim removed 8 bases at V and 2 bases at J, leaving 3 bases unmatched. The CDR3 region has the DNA TGTGCCAGCTGGGGACAGGGAAACACCGGGGAGCTGTTTTTT. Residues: CASWGQGNTGELFF.

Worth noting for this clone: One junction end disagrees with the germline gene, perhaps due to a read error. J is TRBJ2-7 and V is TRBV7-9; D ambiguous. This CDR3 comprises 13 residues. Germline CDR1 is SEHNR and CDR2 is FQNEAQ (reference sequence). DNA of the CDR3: TGTGCCAGCAGCTTAGAGTTCGGGTACTACCCGGACTTC. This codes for CASSLEFGYYPDF.

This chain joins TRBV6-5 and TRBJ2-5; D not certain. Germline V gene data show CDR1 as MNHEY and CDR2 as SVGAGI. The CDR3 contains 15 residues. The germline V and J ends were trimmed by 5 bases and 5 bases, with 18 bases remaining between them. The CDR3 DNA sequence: TGTGCCAGCAGTCAAAACCGTCATCGTAGGGAGACCCAGTACTTC. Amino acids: CASSQNRHRRETQYF.

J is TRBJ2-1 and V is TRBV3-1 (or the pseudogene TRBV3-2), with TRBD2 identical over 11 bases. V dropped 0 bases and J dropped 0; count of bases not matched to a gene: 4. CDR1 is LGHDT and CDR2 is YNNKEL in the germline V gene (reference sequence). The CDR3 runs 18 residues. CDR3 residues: CASSQDLTSGSSYNEQFF. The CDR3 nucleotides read TGTGCCAGCAGCCAAGATCTTACTAGCGGGAGCTCCTACAATGAGCAGTTCTTC.

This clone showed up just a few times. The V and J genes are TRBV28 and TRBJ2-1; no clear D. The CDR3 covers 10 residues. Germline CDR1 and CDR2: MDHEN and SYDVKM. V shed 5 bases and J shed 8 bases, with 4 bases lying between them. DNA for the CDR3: TGTGCCAGCAGTAGGTATGAGCAGTTCTTC. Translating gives CASSRYEQFF.

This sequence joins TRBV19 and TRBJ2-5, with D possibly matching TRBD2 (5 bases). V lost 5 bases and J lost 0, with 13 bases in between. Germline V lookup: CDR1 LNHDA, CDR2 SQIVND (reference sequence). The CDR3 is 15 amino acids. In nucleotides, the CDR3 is TGTGCCAGTAGTGGTTCCTCCGGGAACCAAGAGACCCAGTACTTC. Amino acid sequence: CASSGSSGNQETQYF.

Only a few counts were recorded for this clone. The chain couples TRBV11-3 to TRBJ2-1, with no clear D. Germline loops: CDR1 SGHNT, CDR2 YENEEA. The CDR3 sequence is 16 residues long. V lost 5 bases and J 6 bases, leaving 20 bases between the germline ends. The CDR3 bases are TGTGCCAGCAGCCCAAAGGCCGACTCCCTTGCCAATGAGCAGTTCTTC. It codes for CASSPKADSLANEQFF.

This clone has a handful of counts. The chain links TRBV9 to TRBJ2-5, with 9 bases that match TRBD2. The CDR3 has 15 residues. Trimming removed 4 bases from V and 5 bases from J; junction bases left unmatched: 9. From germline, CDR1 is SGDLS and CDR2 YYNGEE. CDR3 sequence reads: CASSRIAGVGETQYF. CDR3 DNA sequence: TGTGCCAGCAGCCGGATAGCGGGAGTGGGGGAGACCCAGTACTTC.

CDR3 region: CASSQDIYYGYTF. The CDR3 DNA follows: TGTGCCAGCAGCCAGGACATATACTATGGCTACACCTTC. J is TRBJ1-2 and V is TRBV7-8, with D possibly TRBD1 on 5 matching bases. V was pared by 5 bases and J by 3 bases, with 10 bases between. The germline V gene has CDR1 SGHVS and CDR2 FQNEAQ. This CDR3 contains 13 residues.

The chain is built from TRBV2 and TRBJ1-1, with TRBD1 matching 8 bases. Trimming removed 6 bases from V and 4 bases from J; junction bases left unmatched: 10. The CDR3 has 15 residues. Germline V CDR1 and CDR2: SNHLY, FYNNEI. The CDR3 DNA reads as TGTGCCAGCAGGCCTTTACAGGGGGTGGCCACTGAAGCTTTCTTT. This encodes CASRPLQGVATEAFF.

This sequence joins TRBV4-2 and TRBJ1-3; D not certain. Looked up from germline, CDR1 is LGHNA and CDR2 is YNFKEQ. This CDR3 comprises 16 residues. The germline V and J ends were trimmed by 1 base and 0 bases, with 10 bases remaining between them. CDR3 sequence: CASSQVDGNSGNTIYF. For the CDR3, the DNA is TGTGCCAGCAGCCAAGTGGACGGGAACTCTGGAAACACCATATATTTT.

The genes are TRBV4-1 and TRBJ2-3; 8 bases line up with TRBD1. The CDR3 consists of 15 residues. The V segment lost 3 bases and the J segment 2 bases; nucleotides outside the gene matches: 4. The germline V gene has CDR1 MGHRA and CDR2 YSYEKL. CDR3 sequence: CASSHWTGNTDTQYF. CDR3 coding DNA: TGCGCCAGCAGCCATTGGACAGGGAACACAGATACGCAGTATTTT.

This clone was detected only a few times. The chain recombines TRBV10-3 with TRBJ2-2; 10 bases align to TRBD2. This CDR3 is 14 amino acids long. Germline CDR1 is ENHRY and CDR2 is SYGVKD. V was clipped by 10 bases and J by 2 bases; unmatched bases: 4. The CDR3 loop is CATQRGGNTGELFF. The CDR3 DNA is TGTGCCACTCAGCGGGGGGGAAACACCGGGGAGCTGTTTTTT.

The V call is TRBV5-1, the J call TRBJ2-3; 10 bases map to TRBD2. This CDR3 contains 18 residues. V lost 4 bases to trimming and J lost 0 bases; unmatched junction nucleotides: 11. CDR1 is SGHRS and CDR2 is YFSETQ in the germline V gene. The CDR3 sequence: CASSLRALAGYSTDTQYF. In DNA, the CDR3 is TGCGCCAGCAGCCTAAGAGCACTAGCGGGGTATAGCACAGATACGCAGTATTTT.

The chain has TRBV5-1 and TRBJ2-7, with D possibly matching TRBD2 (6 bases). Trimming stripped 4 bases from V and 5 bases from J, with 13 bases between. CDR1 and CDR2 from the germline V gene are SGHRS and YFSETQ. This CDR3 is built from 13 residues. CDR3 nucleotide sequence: TGCGCCAGCAGCCCCACGTGGGGGGACGAGCAGTACTTC. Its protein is CASSPTWGDEQYF.

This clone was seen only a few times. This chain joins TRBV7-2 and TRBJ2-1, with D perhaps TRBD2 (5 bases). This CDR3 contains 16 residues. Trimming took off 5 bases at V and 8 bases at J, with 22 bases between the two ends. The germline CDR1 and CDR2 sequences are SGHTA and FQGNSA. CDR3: CASSPRLALPWDEQFF. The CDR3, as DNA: TGTGCCAGCAGCCCGAGGCTAGCCTTGCCTTGGGATGAGCAGTTCTTC.

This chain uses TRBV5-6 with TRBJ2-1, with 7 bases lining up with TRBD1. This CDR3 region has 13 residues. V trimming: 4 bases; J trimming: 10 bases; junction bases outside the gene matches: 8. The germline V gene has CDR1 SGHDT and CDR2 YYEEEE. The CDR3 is CASSPSDREEQFF. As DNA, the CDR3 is TGTGCCAGCAGCCCCTCCGACAGGGAAGAGCAGTTCTTC.

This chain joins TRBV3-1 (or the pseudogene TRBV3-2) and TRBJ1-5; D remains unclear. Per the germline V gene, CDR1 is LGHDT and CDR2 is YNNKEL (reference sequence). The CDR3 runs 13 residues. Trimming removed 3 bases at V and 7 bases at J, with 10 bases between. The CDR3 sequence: CASSQDRRQPQHF. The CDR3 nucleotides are TGTGCCAGCAGCCAGGATAGGAGACAGCCCCAGCATTTT.

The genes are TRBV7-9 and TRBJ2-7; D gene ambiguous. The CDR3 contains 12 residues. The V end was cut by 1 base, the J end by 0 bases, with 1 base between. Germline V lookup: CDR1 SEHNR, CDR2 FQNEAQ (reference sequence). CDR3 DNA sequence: TGTGCCAGCAGCTTAGTCTCCTACGAGCAGTACTTC. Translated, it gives CASSLVSYEQYF.

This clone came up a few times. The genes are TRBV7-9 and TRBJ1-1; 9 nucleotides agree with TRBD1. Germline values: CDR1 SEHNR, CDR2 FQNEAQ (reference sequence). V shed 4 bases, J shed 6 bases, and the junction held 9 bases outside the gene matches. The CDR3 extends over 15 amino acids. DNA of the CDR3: TGTGCCAGCAGCTGGGACAGGGAAAGACTACCTGAAGCTTTCTTT. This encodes CASSWDRERLPEAFF. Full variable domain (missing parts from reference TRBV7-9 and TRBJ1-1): DTGVSQNPRHKITKRGQNVTFRCDPISEHNRLYWYRQTLGQGPEFLTYFQNEAQLEKSRLLSDRFSAERPKGSFSTLEIQRTEQGDSAMYLCASSWDRERLPEAFFGQGTRLTVV.

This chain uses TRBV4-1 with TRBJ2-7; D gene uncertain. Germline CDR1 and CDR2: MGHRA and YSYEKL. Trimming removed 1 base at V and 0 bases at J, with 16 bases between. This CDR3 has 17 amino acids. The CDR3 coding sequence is TGCGCCAGCAGCCAAGTTTCGTTGGGGATGCACTCCTACGAGCAGTACTTC. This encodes CASSQVSLGMHSYEQYF.

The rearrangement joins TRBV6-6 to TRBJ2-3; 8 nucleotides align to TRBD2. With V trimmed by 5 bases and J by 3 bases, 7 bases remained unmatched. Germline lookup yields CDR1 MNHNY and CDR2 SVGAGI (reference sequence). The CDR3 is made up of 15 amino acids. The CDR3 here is CASSKAGAETDTQYF. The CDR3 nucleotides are TGTGCCAGCAGTAAAGCGGGGGCCGAAACAGATACGCAGTATTTT.